The present entry profiles one T cell receptor beta chain with its context. Its antigen remains unidentified. MiXCR was run by TCRdb on the RT-PCR reads, yielding one entry per CDR3 protein. This sample has approximately 3,000 distinct CDR3 sequences, with around four fifths found just once. The CDR3 is made up of 17 amino acids. CDR1 and CDR2 (germline): SGHRS, YFSETQ. V shed 0 bases and J 1 base; nucleotides not matched to a gene: 5. The record originates from a study of yellow fever vaccine responses in identical twins. General study points: Reportedly, the response of twins' T cells to the vaccine seemed partly convergent, partly personalized.

The rearrangement links TRBV5-1 to TRBJ2-7; TRBD2 agrees at 12 bases. Source: T cells from blood (PBMCs), unsorted or a sorted subset (not recorded which), taken before or after yellow fever vaccination (not recorded which). The TCR originated in a woman younger than 35 who received the yellow fever vaccine. CDR3 sequence: CASSLGLLAGGSYEQYF. In DNA, the CDR3 is TGCGCCAGCAGCTTGGGGTTACTAGCGGGGGGTTCCTACGAGCAGTACTTC.